Sequencing of this T cell receptor beta chain was carried out in a study of blood T cell repertoires in COVID-19. Assay used: immunoSEQ multiplex PCR; TCRdb lists only in-frame clones, some missing. The table lists more than 200,000 clones, 85% to 90% of them singletons, with roughly 2.5% in the top ten. Per germline, CDR1 SGHTA and CDR2 FQGNSA. V lost 2 bases, J lost 1 base, and 14 bases stayed unmatched. The CDR3 spans 19 residues. This TCR was recovered from a woman aged 55-70 years with acute or convalescent COVID-19. Input material: peripheral blood. The genes are TRBV7-2 and TRBJ2-7; 10 nucleotides agree with TRBD1. CDR3: CASSLRQGAWRDPSYEQYF. The CDR3 DNA reads as TGTGCCAGCAGCTTACGACAGGGGGCATGGCGGGATCCTTCCTACGAGCAGTACTTC.